A single T cell receptor beta chain is shown here with its context. The antigen is unknown. Trimming removed 5 bases from V and 8 bases from J, with 19 bases in between. This CDR3 is built from 14 residues. Looked up from germline, CDR1 is DFQATT and CDR2 is SNEGSKA (reference sequence). These data belong to a study of CD8+CD57+ T cells in acquired aplastic anemia. Study overall: Sorted CD4+ and CD8+ cells gave a mean 3.2 ug DNA, range about 0.19 to 27.4 ug. Researchers reported that healthy donors averaged about 10.8 million reads for CD4+ cells.

Genomic DNA, serving as template, underwent TCR beta VDJ and CDR3 profiling. TCRdb independently ran MiXCR on the reads; one entry per CDR3 protein. The sample lists some 240,000 distinct CDR3 sequences, roughly 35% occurring once. Study conclusions and caveats: A significant difference in CD8+ Simpson's diversity between patients and controls was not found. Comparison of patients with controls identified almost 30 shared CD8+ CDR3 sequences.

Input material: sorted CD4+, CD8+, or CD8+CD57+ T cells (not recorded which) from PBMCs. The gene calls are TRBV20-1 and TRBJ2-1; D is ambiguous. The TCR comes from a human donor in good health, serving as a control. Here the CDR3 DNA reads TGCAGTGCTCTACGTCTGTTCGTGATCGATGAGCAGTTCTTC. It codes for CSALRLFVIDEQFF.